Presented here are 18 T cell receptor beta chains from one specimen sequenced in a study of pediatric ulcerative colitis. Profiled with immunoSEQ multiplex PCR; TCRdb holds only in-frame clones, not every one. The sample lists 40,000 to 60,000 clones; about four fifths were seen once. During colonoscopy, one to two rectal pinch biopsies were collected. Material: gut tissue. The source of these receptors is a girl under 18 with moderate ulcerative colitis.

The V call is TRBV18, the J call TRBJ1-6, with TRBD1 matching 9 bases. CDR1 KGHSH and CDR2 LQKENI come from the germline V gene. Trimming took 3 bases from V and 9 from J; bases not matched to a gene: 12. The CDR3 contains 17 residues. The CDR3 coding sequence is TGTGCCAGCTCACCGGCCGGGACAGGGTACTCGTTTTCACCCCTCCACTTT. It specifies CASSPAGTGYSFSPLHF.

This clone was observed a few times. The genes are TRBV5-1 and TRBJ1-5, with unresolved D. The CDR3 length is 14 residues. CDR1 and CDR2 (germline): SGHRS, YFSETQ. V was clipped by 3 bases and J by 1 base, with 8 bases between them. The CDR3 bases are TGCGCCAGCAGCTCGGGAATAAGCAATCAGCCCCAGCATTTT. This translates into CASSSGISNQPQHF.

The chain links TRBV11-2 to TRBJ2-2, with TRBD1 identical over 7 bases. J lost 7 bases, V lost 0 bases, and 5 bases had no gene match. Germline CDR1 reads SGHAT; CDR2 reads FQNNGV. The CDR3 spans 15 residues. CDR3 in DNA: TGTGCCAGCAGCTTAGATAGGGGGCTTTACGGGGAGCTGTTTTTT. Translated: CASSLDRGLYGELFF.

The chain employs TRBV9 and TRBJ2-7, with D hard to call. The germline CDR1 and CDR2 sequences are SGDLS and YYNGEE. V lost 0 bases, J lost 8 bases, and 12 bases lay in between. CDR3 length: 13 residues. CDR3 DNA sequence: TGTGCCAGCAGCGTAGCCACTGCTACGCAGCAGTACTTC. As protein: CASSVATATQQYF. Full variable domain (missing parts from reference TRBV9 and TRBJ2-7): DSGVTQTPKHLITATGQRVTLRCSPRSGDLSVYWYQQSLDQGLQFLIQYYNGEERAKGNILERFSAQQFPDLHSELNLSSLELGDSALYFCASSVATATQQYFGPGTRLTVT.

As DNA, the CDR3 is TGTGCCAGCAGCTTAAGCCGGGACAGGCAAGATACGCAGTATTTT. Translating gives CASSLSRDRQDTQYF. The chain recombines TRBV5-8 with TRBJ2-3, with TRBD1 matching 8 bases. The V and J ends lost 2 bases and 5 bases, in that order; junction bases with no gene match: 7. The length of the CDR3 is 15 residues. Germline values: CDR1 SGHTS, CDR2 YDEGEE.

The chain uses TRBV2 and TRBJ2-7; D gene unclear. The CDR3 has 14 residues. V was clipped by 9 bases and J by 6 bases, with 21 bases between them. Germline V gene lookup returns CDR1 SNHLY and CDR2 FYNNEI. Here the CDR3 reads CARSNVYPSGEQYF. The DNA for the CDR3 is TGTGCCAGAAGCAACGTCTACCCTTCGGGCGAGCAGTACTTC.

The chain is built from TRBV5-1 and TRBJ2-1; 8 positions agree with TRBD1. The CDR3 runs 16 residues. J lost 4 bases, V lost 0 bases, and 6 bases had no gene match. Germline loops: CDR1 SGHRS, CDR2 YFSETQ. The DNA of the CDR3 is TGCGCCAGCAGCTTGGCAGGGGGCGCGGTGTACAATGAGCAGTTCTTC. This encodes CASSLAGGAVYNEQFF.

The V call is TRBV29-1, the J call TRBJ2-3, with 8 bases identical to TRBD2. Losses at the gene ends were 2 bases for V and 5 bases for J; bases not matched to a gene: 9. This CDR3 has 15 residues. Germline V gene lookup returns CDR1 SQVTM and CDR2 ANQGSEA. The CDR3 sequence is CSVELSGRAGDTQYF. CDR3 coding DNA: TGCAGCGTTGAACTCAGCGGGAGAGCGGGAGATACGCAGTATTTT.

The chain carries TRBV2 and TRBJ2-1, with TRBD2 matching over 11 bases. Germline values: CDR1 SNHLY, CDR2 FYNNEI. The CDR3 runs 18 residues. After removal of 0 bases from V and 9 bases from J, the junction contained 13 bases not matched to a gene. The CDR3 protein is CASSEASGWASGGLEQFF. The CDR3 coding sequence is TGTGCCAGCAGTGAAGCGTCCGGCTGGGCTAGCGGGGGGCTTGAGCAGTTCTTC.

J is TRBJ2-7 and V is TRBV5-4, with 9 bases fitting TRBD2. Trimming at V came to 4 bases and at J to 2 bases, leaving 7 bases not matched to a gene. The length of the CDR3 is 15 residues. Germline assignment: CDR1 SGHNT and CDR2 YYREEE (reference sequence). As DNA, the CDR3 is TGTGCCAGCAGCCTGGATAGCGGGAGTGCCTACGAGCAGTACTTC. Amino acids: CASSLDSGSAYEQYF.

The gene calls are TRBV5-1 and TRBJ2-5; TRBD1 agrees at 7 bases. CDR1 is SGHRS and CDR2 is YFSETQ in the germline V gene. J was trimmed by 0 bases and V by 0 bases; bases with no gene match: 2. This CDR3 is 15 amino acids long. In DNA, the CDR3 is TGCGCCAGCAGCTTGGGTGGGACAGACCAAGAGACCCAGTACTTC. It translates to CASSLGGTDQETQYF.

J is TRBJ2-1 and V is TRBV5-4; 8 nucleotides line up with TRBD2. The CDR3 sequence is 16 residues long. The germline CDR1 and CDR2 sequences are SGHNT and YYREEE (reference sequence). Trimming took 0 bases from V and 5 from J; bases not matched to a gene: 7. This CDR3 reads CASSLDAGGVNNEQFF. CDR3 nucleotide sequence: TGTGCCAGCAGCTTGGATGCGGGGGGAGTCAACAATGAGCAGTTCTTC. Complete variable domain (other parts from reference TRBV5-4 and TRBJ2-1): ETGVTQSPTHLIKTRGQQVTLRCSSQSGHNTVSWYQQALGQGPQFIFQYYREEENGRGNFPPRFSGLQFPNYSSELNVNALELDDSALYLCASSLDAGGVNNEQFFGPGTRLTVL.

Written as DNA, the CDR3 is TGTGCCAGGCCCGGGTCCCGGAGGGAAGAGACCCAGTACTTC. Residues: CARPGSRREETQYF. The chain recombines TRBV2 with TRBJ2-5; tentative D call: TRBD2 (6 bases). Trimming stripped 9 bases from V and 3 bases from J, with 17 bases between. In germline, CDR1 is SNHLY, CDR2 FYNNEI. CDR3 length: 14 residues.

V gene TRBV6-4 combines with J gene TRBJ2-1; 7 bases agree with TRBD2. Germline trimming cut 6 bases from V and 1 base from J; bases unmatched to any gene: 9. The CDR3 has 16 residues. CDR1 and CDR2 (germline): MRHNA, SNTAGT. CDR3 protein: CASSLELASSYNEQFF. The CDR3 nucleotides are TGTGCCAGCAGCCTTGAACTAGCGTCGTCCTACAATGAGCAGTTCTTC.

This clone has only one observation. The genes are TRBV10-1 and TRBJ2-7; 7 nucleotides match TRBD1. Germline assignment: CDR1 WNHNN and CDR2 SYGVQD (reference sequence). V trimming: 3 bases; J trimming: 2 bases; junction bases outside the gene matches: 7. The CDR3 is made up of 15 amino acids. Written as DNA, the CDR3 is TGCGCCAGCAGTGACCCGAGGCAGGGGGCCTACGAGCAGTACTTC. It specifies CASSDPRQGAYEQYF.

This chain links TRBV19 with TRBJ2-2; D ambiguous. Trimming took off 5 bases at V and 4 bases at J, with 14 bases between the two ends. The CDR3 is made up of 15 amino acids. Looked up from germline, CDR1 is LNHDA and CDR2 is SQIVND (reference sequence). The CDR3 is CASSPQPPGTGELFF. As DNA, the CDR3 is TGTGCCAGTAGTCCACAGCCTCCGGGCACCGGGGAGCTGTTTTTT.

This chain joins TRBV6-1 and TRBJ1-2; D gene uncertain. The V end was cut by 0 bases, the J end by 8 bases, with 10 bases between. The CDR3 is made up of 13 amino acids. In germline, CDR1 is MNHNS, CDR2 SASEGT. CDR3 sequence (DNA): TGTGCCAGCAGTGAAGCAGGCCCGATCGGCTACACCTTC. Translating it yields CASSEAGPIGYTF.

In its sample, this clone was seen once. The chain joins TRBV11-2 to TRBJ2-3, with 8 bases lining up with TRBD1. This CDR3 has 15 amino acids. V was clipped by 5 bases and J by 2 bases; unmatched bases: 6. Germline-derived CDR1 and CDR2 are SGHAT and FQNNGV. DNA for the CDR3: TGTGCCAGCAGCCCGGGACAGGCCAACACAGATACGCAGTATTTT. Translating it yields CASSPGQANTDTQYF. The full variable domain, rest sourced from reference TRBV11-2 and TRBJ2-3, is EAGVAQSPRYKIIEKRQSVAFWCNPISGHATLYWYQQILGQGPKLLIQFQNNGVVDDSQLPKDRFSAERLKGVDSTLKIQPAKLEDSAVYLCASSPGQANTDTQYFGPGTRLTVL.